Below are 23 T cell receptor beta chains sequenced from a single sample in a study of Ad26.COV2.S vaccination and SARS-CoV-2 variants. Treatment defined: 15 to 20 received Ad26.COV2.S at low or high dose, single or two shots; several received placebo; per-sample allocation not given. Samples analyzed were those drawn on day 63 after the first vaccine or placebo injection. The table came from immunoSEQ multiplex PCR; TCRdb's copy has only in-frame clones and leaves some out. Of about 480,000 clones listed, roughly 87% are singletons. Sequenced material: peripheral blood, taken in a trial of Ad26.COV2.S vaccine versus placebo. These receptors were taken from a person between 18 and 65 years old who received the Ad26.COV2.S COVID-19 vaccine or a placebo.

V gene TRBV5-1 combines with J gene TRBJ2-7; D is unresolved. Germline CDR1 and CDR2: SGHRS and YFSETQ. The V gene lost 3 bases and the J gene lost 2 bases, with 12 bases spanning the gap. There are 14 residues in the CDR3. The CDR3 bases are TGCGCCAGCAGCTCTTCAAGGGCCCCCTACGAGCAGTACTTC. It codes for CASSSSRAPYEQYF.

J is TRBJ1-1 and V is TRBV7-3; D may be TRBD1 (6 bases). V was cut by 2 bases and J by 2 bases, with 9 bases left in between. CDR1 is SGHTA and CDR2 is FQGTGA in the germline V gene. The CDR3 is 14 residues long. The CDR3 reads CASSLQGINTEAFF. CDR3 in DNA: TGTGCCAGCAGCTTACAGGGGATCAACACTGAAGCTTTCTTT.

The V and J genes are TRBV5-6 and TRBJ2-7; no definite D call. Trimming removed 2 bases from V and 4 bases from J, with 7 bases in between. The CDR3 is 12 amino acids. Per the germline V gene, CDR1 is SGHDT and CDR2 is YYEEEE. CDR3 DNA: TGTGCCAGCAGCTTTTCTCAGTACGAGCAGTACTTC. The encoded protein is CASSFSQYEQYF.

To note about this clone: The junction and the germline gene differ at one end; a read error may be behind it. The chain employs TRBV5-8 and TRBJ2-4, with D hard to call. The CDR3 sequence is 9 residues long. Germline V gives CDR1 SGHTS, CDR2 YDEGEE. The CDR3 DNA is TGTGCCAGCAGCGGGAAAGGCAAGTTC. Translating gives CASSGKGKF.

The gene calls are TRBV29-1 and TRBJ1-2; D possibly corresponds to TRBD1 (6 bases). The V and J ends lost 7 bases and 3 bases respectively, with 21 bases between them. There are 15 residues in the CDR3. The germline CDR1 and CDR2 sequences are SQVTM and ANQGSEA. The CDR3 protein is CSANRVQGGDYGYTF. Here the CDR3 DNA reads TGCAGCGCAAACAGGGTACAGGGAGGAGACTATGGCTACACCTTC.

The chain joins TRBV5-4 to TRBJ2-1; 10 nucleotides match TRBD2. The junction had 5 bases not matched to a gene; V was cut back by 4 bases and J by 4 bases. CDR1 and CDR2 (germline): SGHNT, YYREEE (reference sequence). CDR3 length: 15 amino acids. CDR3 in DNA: TGTGCCAGCAGCAATGAACTAGCGGGATACAATGAGCAGTTCTTC. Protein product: CASSNELAGYNEQFF.

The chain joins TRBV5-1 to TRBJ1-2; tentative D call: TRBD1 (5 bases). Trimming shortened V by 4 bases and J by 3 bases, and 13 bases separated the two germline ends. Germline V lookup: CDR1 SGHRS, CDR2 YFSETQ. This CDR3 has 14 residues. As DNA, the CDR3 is TGCGCCAGCAGCCCGGGAGGGGACCACTATGGCTACACCTTC. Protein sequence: CASSPGGDHYGYTF. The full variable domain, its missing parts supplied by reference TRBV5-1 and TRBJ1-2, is KAGVTQTPRYLIKTRGQQVTLSCSPISGHRSVSWYQQTPGQGLQFLFEYFSETQRNKGNFPGRFSGRQFSNSRSEMNVSTLELGDSALYLCASSPGGDHYGYTFGSGTRLTVV.

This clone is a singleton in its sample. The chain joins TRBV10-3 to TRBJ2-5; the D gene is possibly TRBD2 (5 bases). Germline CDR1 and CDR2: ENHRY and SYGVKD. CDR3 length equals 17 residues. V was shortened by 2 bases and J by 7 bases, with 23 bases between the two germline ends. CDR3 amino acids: CAISETLAGSERATQYF. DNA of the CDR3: TGTGCCATCAGTGAGACCCTAGCCGGGTCAGAACGTGCGACCCAGTACTTC.

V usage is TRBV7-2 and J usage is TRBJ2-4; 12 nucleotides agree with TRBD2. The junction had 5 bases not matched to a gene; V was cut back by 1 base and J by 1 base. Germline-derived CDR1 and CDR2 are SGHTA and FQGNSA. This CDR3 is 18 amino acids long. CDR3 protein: CASSLGTSGRRAKNIQYF. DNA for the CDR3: TGTGCCAGCAGCTTAGGTACTAGCGGGAGGCGGGCCAAAAACATTCAGTACTTC.

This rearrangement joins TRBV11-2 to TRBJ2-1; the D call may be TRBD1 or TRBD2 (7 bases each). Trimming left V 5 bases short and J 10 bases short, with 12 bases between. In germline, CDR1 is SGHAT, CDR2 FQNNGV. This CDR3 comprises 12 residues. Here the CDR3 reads CASSQGGLEQFF. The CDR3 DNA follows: TGTGCCAGCAGCCAGGGGGGGCTAGAGCAGTTCTTC.

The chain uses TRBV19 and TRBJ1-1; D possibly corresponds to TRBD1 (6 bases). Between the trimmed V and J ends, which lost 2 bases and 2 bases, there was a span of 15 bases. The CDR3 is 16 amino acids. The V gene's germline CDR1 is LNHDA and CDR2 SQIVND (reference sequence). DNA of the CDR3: TGTGCCAGTAGTATAAGGGGGGTGCGGGGAAACACTGAAGCTTTCTTT. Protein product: CASSIRGVRGNTEAFF.

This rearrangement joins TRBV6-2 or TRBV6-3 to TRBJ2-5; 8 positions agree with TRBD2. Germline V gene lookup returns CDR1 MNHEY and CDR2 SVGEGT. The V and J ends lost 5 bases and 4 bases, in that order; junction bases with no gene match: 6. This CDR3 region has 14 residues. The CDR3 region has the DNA TGTGCCAGCAGTGGTGCGGGACTAGGAGAGACCCAGTACTTC. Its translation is CASSGAGLGETQYF.

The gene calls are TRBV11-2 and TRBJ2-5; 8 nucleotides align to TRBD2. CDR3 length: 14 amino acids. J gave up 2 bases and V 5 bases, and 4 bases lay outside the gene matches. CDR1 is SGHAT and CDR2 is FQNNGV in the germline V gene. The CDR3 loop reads CASSPRGVQETQYF. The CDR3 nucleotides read TGTGCCAGCAGCCCGCGGGGGGTTCAAGAGACCCAGTACTTC.

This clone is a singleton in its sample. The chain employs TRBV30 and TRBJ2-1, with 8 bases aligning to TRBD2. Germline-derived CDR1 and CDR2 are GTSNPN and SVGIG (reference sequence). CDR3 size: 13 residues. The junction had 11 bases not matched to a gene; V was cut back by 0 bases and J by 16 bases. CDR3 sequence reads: CAWSVRGGTRVFF. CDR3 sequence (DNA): TGTGCCTGGAGTGTACGGGGGGGGACACGCGTATTCTTC.

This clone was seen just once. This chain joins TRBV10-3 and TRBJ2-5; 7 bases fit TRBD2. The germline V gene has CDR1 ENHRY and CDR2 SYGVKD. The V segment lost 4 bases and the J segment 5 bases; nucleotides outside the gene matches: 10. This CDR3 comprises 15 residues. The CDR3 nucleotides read TGTGCCATCAGTGCCCCGGGGGGTAGCTTGGAGACCCAGTACTTC. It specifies CAISAPGGSLETQYF.

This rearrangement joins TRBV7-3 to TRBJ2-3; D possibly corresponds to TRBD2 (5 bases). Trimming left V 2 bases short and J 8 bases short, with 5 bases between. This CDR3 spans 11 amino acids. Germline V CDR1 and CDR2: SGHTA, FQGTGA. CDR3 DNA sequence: TGTGCCAGCAGCTTAGGAGGTACGCAGTATTTT. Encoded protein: CASSLGGTQYF. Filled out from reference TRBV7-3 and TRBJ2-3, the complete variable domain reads GAGVSQTPSNKVTEKGKYVELRCDPISGHTALYWYRQSLGQGPEFLIYFQGTGAADDSGLPNDRFFAVRPEGSVSTLKIQRTERGDSAVYLCASSLGGTQYFGPGTRLTVL.

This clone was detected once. The CDR3 DNA is TGTGCCAGCAGCTTAGGGGTAGCGGGTCACACAGATACGCAGTATTTT. Translated, it gives CASSLGVAGHTDTQYF. The chain combines TRBV11-3 with TRBJ2-3, with 7 bases lining up with TRBD2. The CDR3 extends over 16 amino acids. The trim removed 1 base at V and 2 bases at J, leaving 6 bases unmatched. Per the germline V gene, CDR1 is SGHNT and CDR2 is YENEEA.

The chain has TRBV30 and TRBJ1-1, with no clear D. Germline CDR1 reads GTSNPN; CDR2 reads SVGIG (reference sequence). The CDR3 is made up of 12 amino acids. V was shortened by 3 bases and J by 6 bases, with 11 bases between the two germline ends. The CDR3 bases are TGTGCCTGGAGGAGGGATTCAGCTGAAGCTTTCTTT. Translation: CAWRRDSAEAFF.

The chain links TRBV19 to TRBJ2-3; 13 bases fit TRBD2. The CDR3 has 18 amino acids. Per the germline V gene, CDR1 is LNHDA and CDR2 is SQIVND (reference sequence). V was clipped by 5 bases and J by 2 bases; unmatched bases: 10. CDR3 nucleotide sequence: TGTGCCAGTAGTGCCCAGGGACTAGCGGGACGACACACAGATACGCAGTATTTT. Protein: CASSAQGLAGRHTDTQYF.

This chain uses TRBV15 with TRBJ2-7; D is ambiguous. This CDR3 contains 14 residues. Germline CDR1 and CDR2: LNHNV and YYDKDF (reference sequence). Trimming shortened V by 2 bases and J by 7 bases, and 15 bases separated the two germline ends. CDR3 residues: CATSRPPLGGEQYF. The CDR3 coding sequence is TGTGCCACCAGCAGACCCCCTCTAGGTGGGGAGCAGTACTTC.

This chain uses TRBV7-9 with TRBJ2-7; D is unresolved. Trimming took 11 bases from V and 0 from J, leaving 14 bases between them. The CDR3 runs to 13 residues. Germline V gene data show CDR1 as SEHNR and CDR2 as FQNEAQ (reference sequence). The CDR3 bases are TGTGCCCGCCCCCCCGGCTGCTCCTACGAGCAGTACTTC. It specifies CARPPGCSYEQYF.

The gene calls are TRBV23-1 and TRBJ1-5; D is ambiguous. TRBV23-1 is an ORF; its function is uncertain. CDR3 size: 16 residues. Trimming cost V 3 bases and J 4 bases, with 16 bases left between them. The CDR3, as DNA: TGCGCCAGCAGTCAGGTTCAGCCCGAAGATAATCAGCCCCAGCATTTT. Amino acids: CASSQVQPEDNQPQHF.

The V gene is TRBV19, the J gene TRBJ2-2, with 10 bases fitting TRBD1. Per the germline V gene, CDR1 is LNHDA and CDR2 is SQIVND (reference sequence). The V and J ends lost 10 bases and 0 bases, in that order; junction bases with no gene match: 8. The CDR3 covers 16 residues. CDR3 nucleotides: TGTGCCACCCGGGACAGGGGATCCCCGAACACCGGGGAGCTGTTTTTT. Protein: CATRDRGSPNTGELFF.